Following are 17 T cell receptor beta chains from one sample sequenced in a study of blood T cell repertoires in COVID-19. Some clones are missing from TCRdb's copy, which holds only in-frame ones; the method was immunoSEQ multiplex PCR. The profile shows about 170,000 clones, around 81% of them singletons. Input material: peripheral blood. The receptors stem from a human donor with acute or convalescent COVID-19. The donor label of this sample is uncertain.

The chain carries TRBV19 and TRBJ2-1, with a tentative D call TRBD2 (5 bases). Germline loops: CDR1 LNHDA, CDR2 SQIVND (reference sequence). The CDR3 extends over 16 amino acids. The V and J ends lost 6 bases and 1 base respectively, with 16 bases between them. CDR3 in amino acids: CASSPYLQRSYNEQFF. CDR3 bases: TGTGCCAGTAGCCCCTATTTGCAGCGGTCCTACAATGAGCAGTTCTTC.

This clone appeared a single time. This rearrangement joins TRBV6-5 to TRBJ2-3; D is unclear. The CDR3 spans 14 residues. Germline assignment: CDR1 MNHEY and CDR2 SVGAGI. V lost 5 bases and J lost 2, with 11 bases in between. CDR3 DNA: TGTGCCAGCAGTCCCGCCGGAGCCACAGATACGCAGTATTTT. This sequence encodes CASSPAGATDTQYF.

J is TRBJ1-5 and V is TRBV3-1 (or the pseudogene TRBV3-2); TRBD1 agrees at 8 bases. This CDR3 has 15 amino acids. Germline values: CDR1 LGHDT, CDR2 YNNKEL (reference sequence). Germline trimming cut 0 bases from V and 6 bases from J; bases unmatched to any gene: 4. Here the CDR3 DNA reads TGTGCCAGCAGCCAAGATGCTGGACAGGGTCAGCCCCAGCATTTT. Translating it yields CASSQDAGQGQPQHF.

V and J are TRBV19 and TRBJ2-5; 8 bases are shared with TRBD2. The CDR3 loop spans 14 amino acids. The V segment lost 3 bases and the J segment 5 bases; nucleotides outside the gene matches: 5. From germline, CDR1 is LNHDA and CDR2 SQIVND (reference sequence). The CDR3 is CASSMSGRGETQYF. DNA for the CDR3: TGTGCCAGTAGTATGAGCGGGAGAGGCGAGACCCAGTACTTC. The complete variable domain, with remaining parts taken from reference TRBV19 and TRBJ2-5, reads DGGITQSPKYLFRKEGQNVTLSCEQNLNHDAMYWYRQDPGQGLRLIYYSQIVNDFQKGDIAEGYSVSREKKESFPLTVTSAQKNPTAFYLCASSMSGRGETQYFGPGTRLLVL.

The chain has TRBV3-1 (or the pseudogene TRBV3-2) and TRBJ1-4; D not certain. V gave up 5 bases and J gave up 8 bases, with 21 bases separating them. Germline loops: CDR1 LGHDT, CDR2 YNNKEL (reference sequence). The CDR3 extends over 16 amino acids. Here the CDR3 DNA reads TGTGCCAGCAGCGCACAAGGAGAGAGGCCGGAGGAAAAACTGTTTTTT. Translated, it gives CASSAQGERPEEKLFF.

In its sample, this clone was seen a few times. The chain uses TRBV9 and TRBJ2-7; perhaps TRBD1 as D (6 bases). Germline V lookup: CDR1 SGDLS, CDR2 YYNGEE. The CDR3 consists of 14 residues. V lost 0 bases, J lost 4 bases, and 11 bases lay in between. In DNA form, the CDR3 reads TGTGCCAGCAGCGTAGACAGGGATTCATACGAGCAGTACTTC. This codes for CASSVDRDSYEQYF.

This chain connects TRBV2 to TRBJ1-3; no reliable D call. The ends were cut back, 2 bases at V and 0 bases at J, with 8 bases in the middle. Per germline, CDR1 SNHLY and CDR2 FYNNEI. This CDR3 is built from 15 residues. CDR3 amino acids: CASSEWQDSGNTIYF. CDR3 DNA sequence: TGTGCCAGCAGTGAATGGCAGGACTCTGGAAACACCATATATTTT. Full variable domain (remainder filled in from reference TRBV2 and TRBJ1-3): EPEVTQTPSHQVTQMGQEVILRCVPISNHLYFYWYRQILGQKVEFLVSFYNNEISEKSEIFDDQFSVERPDGSNFTLKIRSTKLEDSAMYFCASSEWQDSGNTIYFGEGSWLTVV.

This rearrangement joins TRBV5-1 to TRBJ2-5; 10 nucleotides match TRBD2. In germline, CDR1 is SGHRS, CDR2 YFSETQ. CDR3 length equals 16 residues. Trimming cost V 0 bases and J 5 bases; bases outside gene matches: 7. The CDR3 region is CASSLGSGGARETQYF. The CDR3 nucleotides read TGCGCCAGCAGCTTGGGAAGCGGGGGGGCCCGGGAGACCCAGTACTTC. Filled out from reference TRBV5-1 and TRBJ2-5, the complete variable domain reads KAGVTQTPRYLIKTRGQQVTLSCSPISGHRSVSWYQQTPGQGLQFLFEYFSETQRNKGNFPGRFSGRQFSNSRSEMNVSTLELGDSALYLCASSLGSGGARETQYFGPGTRLLVL.

V gene TRBV3-1 (or the pseudogene TRBV3-2) combines with J gene TRBJ2-7, with TRBD1 matching 10 bases. V shed 4 bases, J shed 1 base, and the junction held 7 bases outside the gene matches. The germline V gene encodes CDR1 LGHDT and CDR2 YNNKEL (reference sequence). The CDR3 has 16 residues. The CDR3: CASSPIGQGGSYEQYF. CDR3 DNA: TGTGCCAGCAGCCCGATCGGACAGGGGGGTTCCTACGAGCAGTACTTC.

The chain carries TRBV29-1 and TRBJ1-1, with 8 bases lining up with TRBD1. The germline gives CDR1 SQVTM, CDR2 ANQGSEA. The CDR3 is made up of 12 amino acids. With V trimmed by 4 bases and J by 7 bases, 5 bases remained unmatched. In DNA, the CDR3 is TGCAGCGTTGGCACAGGGGGGGATGAAGCTTTCTTT. Translation gives CSVGTGGDEAFF.

The chain combines TRBV11-3 with TRBJ2-1, with 14 bases fitting TRBD2. Germline loops: CDR1 SGHNT, CDR2 YENEEA. The V gene end was trimmed by 5 bases and the J gene end by 10 bases; junction bases not matched to a gene: 10. The CDR3 length is 16 residues. The CDR3 coding sequence is TGTGCCAGCAGCGACGGGACTAGCGGGAGCTCGGAGGAGCAGTTCTTC. Its translation is CASSDGTSGSSEEQFF.

The V gene is TRBV9, the J gene TRBJ2-5; weak D call: TRBD2 (6 bases). The CDR3 is made up of 16 amino acids. Germline lookup yields CDR1 SGDLS and CDR2 YYNGEE. Trimming cost V 4 bases and J 4 bases, with 20 bases left between them. The CDR3 DNA is TGTGCCAGCAGCACCCTTCAAGATAGGGGAGGAGAGACCCAGTACTTC. It yields the protein CASSTLQDRGGETQYF.

This chain connects TRBV5-1 to TRBJ2-7; 8 bases match TRBD2. The ends lost 4 bases at V and 3 bases at J; junction bases unmatched: 12. Germline V CDR1 and CDR2: SGHRS, YFSETQ. The CDR3 totals 16 residues. The DNA of the CDR3 is TGCGCCAGCAGCCCGGGGGGTAGCGGGACTCACTACGAGCAGTACTTC. Protein sequence: CASSPGGSGTHYEQYF.

The chain joins TRBV6-1 to TRBJ2-7, with 10 nucleotides matching TRBD2. The length of the CDR3 is 17 residues. Germline CDR1 and CDR2: MNHNS and SASEGT. V shed 4 bases and J 2 bases; nucleotides not matched to a gene: 11. In DNA form, the CDR3 reads TGTGCCAGCAGTGGGGGATTCCTAGCGGGGGAGACCTACGAGCAGTACTTC. It yields the protein CASSGGFLAGETYEQYF.

The chain combines TRBV5-6 with TRBJ1-4; D is undetermined. In germline, CDR1 is SGHDT, CDR2 YYEEEE. V gave up 0 bases and J gave up 0 bases, with 6 bases separating them. The CDR3 length is 15 residues. CDR3 DNA: TGTGCCAGCAGCTTGGAGCTGGCAACTAATGAAAAACTGTTTTTT. It encodes CASSLELATNEKLFF.

The chain combines TRBV9 with TRBJ1-2; D is uncertain. CDR3 length: 12 residues. In germline, CDR1 is SGDLS, CDR2 YYNGEE. The V and J ends lost 3 bases and 6 bases respectively, with 9 bases between them. The CDR3 reads CASSALGDGYTF. The DNA for the CDR3 is TGTGCCAGCAGCGCCCTGGGAGATGGCTACACCTTC.

V and J are TRBV19 and TRBJ1-3, with TRBD1 matching 7 bases. There are 16 residues in the CDR3. The V gene end was trimmed by 5 bases and the J gene end by 3 bases; junction bases not matched to a gene: 10. CDR1 LNHDA and CDR2 SQIVND come from the germline V gene (reference sequence). The CDR3 reads CASSLRWTGIGNTIYF. CDR3 nucleotides: TGTGCCAGTAGTCTCCGGTGGACAGGCATTGGAAACACCATATATTTT.